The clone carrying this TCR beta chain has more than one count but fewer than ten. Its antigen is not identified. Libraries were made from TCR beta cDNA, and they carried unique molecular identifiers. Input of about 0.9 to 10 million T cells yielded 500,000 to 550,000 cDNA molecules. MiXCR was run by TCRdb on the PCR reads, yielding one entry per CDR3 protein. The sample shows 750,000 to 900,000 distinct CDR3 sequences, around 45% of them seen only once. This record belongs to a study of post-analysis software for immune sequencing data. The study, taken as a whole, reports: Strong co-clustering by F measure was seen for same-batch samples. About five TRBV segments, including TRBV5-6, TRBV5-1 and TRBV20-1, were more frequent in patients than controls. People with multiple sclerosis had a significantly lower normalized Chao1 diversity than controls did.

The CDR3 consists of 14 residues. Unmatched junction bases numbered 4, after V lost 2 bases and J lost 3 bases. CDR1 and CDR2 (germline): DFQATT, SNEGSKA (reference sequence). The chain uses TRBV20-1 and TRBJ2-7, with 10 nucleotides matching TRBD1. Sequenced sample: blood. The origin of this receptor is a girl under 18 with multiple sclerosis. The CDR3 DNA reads TGCAGTGCTAGACCGCGGACAGGGGGCTACGAGCAGTACTTC. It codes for CSARPRTGGYEQYF.